The entry that follows covers one T cell receptor beta chain sequence. What it binds is unknown. Deletions cut 5 bases from V and 1 base from J, with 14 bases between. CDR3 length: 15 amino acids. Germline-derived CDR1 and CDR2 are SGHAT and FQNNGV. With a J-beta primer mix and a sample-barcoded 5' primer, a second PCR ran 7 to 11 cycles. TCRdb reanalysed the 5' RACE reads using MiXCR and keeps one entry per CDR3 protein. This sample has over a million distinct CDR3 sequences; around two fifths occur once, and the top ten carry less than 8%. The record originates from a study of blood T cells in healthy people across ages. Points from the study as a whole: Conclusively comparing naive with antigen-experienced cells was impossible with unsorted PBMCs.

Source material: blood. The rearrangement uses TRBV11-2 and TRBJ2-5; the D gene could be TRBD1 or TRBD2 (5 bases each). This TCR came from a woman in her late teens or twenties in good health. CDR3 nucleotide sequence: TGTGCCAGCAGCCAAGCCTTGGGACCCCAAGAGACCCAGTACTTC. Translated, it gives CASSQALGPQETQYF.